This TCR beta chain was obtained from a study of CD8 T cells in ankylosing spondylitis. Study-level results: A TCR beta motif made of fewer than ten highly homologous variants seemed typical of ankylosing spondylitis blood.

TCR beta libraries were made by quantitative 5'-RACE with molecular barcodes. TCRdb analysed the 5' RACE reads with MiXCR anew, one entry per CDR3 protein. The repertoire holds 30,000 to 35,000 distinct CDR3 sequences, with about 31% as singletons. The CDR3 is made up of 15 amino acids. V was trimmed by 0 bases and J by 9 bases, leaving 15 bases between them. The germline gives CDR1 DFQATT, CDR2 SNEGSKA (reference sequence). Comments on this clonotype: No antigen is known for it.

The gene calls are TRBV20-1 and TRBJ1-6, with a possible D match to TRBD1 (6 bases). Source material: synovial fluid, either unsorted or a sorted T cell fraction (not recorded which). This TCR derives from a male donor with ankylosing spondylitis. This CDR3 reads CSARETRQDSSPLHF. The CDR3 DNA reads as TGCAGTGCTAGAGAAACGCGACAGGATAGTTCACCCCTCCACTTT.